These 5 T cell receptor beta chains were sequenced from one sample in a study of blood T cells in healthy people across ages. The authors ran a second PCR of 7 to 11 cycles using a sample-barcoded 5' primer and a J-beta primer mix. TCRdb reprocessed the 5' RACE reads via MiXCR and lists one record per CDR3 protein. The table has about 1.6 million distinct CDR3 sequences, almost 35% seen once; the top ten hold over 9%. Sequenced material: blood. These receptor sequences come from a woman in her twenties or thirties in good health.

This chain uses TRBV28 with TRBJ2-5; tentative D call: TRBD2 (6 bases). Trimming cost V 5 bases and J 0 bases, with 16 bases left between them. The CDR3 is 16 residues long. The germline V gene has CDR1 MDHEN and CDR2 SYDVKM. For the CDR3, the DNA is TGTGCCAGCAGTCGGGACGCGAAGCGGGACCAAGAGACCCAGTACTTC. Encoded protein: CASSRDAKRDQETQYF.

This clonotype has a handful of counts. V usage is TRBV6-2 or TRBV6-3 and J usage is TRBJ2-1; 9 nucleotides align to TRBD2. The germline V gene encodes CDR1 MNHEY and CDR2 SVGEGT. The CDR3 consists of 15 residues. The V segment lost 6 bases and the J segment 3 bases; nucleotides outside the gene matches: 6. CDR3 in amino acids: CASRSGGPNYNEQFF. As DNA, the CDR3 is TGTGCCAGCAGAAGCGGGGGGCCAAACTACAATGAGCAGTTCTTC.

This sequence joins TRBV11-2 and TRBJ2-7, with D possibly called TRBD1 or TRBD2 (7 bases each). CDR1 is SGHAT, CDR2 FQNNGV, per germline. The ends were cut back, 5 bases at V and 2 bases at J, with 22 bases in the middle. The CDR3 consists of 17 residues. The CDR3 bases are TGTGCCAGCAGCCTCCACCAACAGGGGAGGGGGCCCTACGAGCAGTACTTC. Protein: CASSLHQQGRGPYEQYF.

This clonotype showed up just a few times. CDR3 DNA sequence: TGCAGTGCTAGGTGGTCCGGGACAGGGCTGTACTTC. This codes for CSARWSGTGLYF. This chain links TRBV20-1 with TRBJ2-7; TRBD1 aligns across 9 bases. The trim removed 3 bases at V and 12 bases at J, leaving 9 bases unmatched. The CDR3 sequence is 12 residues long. Germline-derived CDR1 and CDR2 are DFQATT and SNEGSKA (reference sequence).

This clonotype has just one count. The V gene is TRBV30, the J gene TRBJ1-1; D is unresolved. The CDR3 loop spans 14 amino acids. V lost 0 bases to trimming and J lost 6 bases, with 14 bases between them. The germline CDR1 and CDR2 sequences are GTSNPN and SVGIG (reference sequence). The CDR3 sequence: CAWSVTGFKSEAFF. For the CDR3, the DNA is TGTGCCTGGAGTGTAACGGGGTTTAAGTCTGAAGCTTTCTTT. The full variable domain, completed using reference TRBV30 and TRBJ1-1, is SQTIHQWPATLVQPVGSPLSLECTVEGTSNPNLYWYRQAAGRGLQLLFYSVGIGQISSEVPQNLSASRPQDRQFILSSKKLLLSDSGFYLCAWSVTGFKSEAFFGQGTRLTVV.